This section outlines one T cell receptor beta chain sequence together with its context. These data come from a study of T-cell reconstitution after alpha-beta-depleted transplantation in children. The CDR3 totals 16 residues. The V segment lost 3 bases and the J segment 4 bases; nucleotides outside the gene matches: 7. Using unique molecular identifiers, the investigators prepared the TCRbeta library. One entry per CDR3 protein results from TCRdb running MiXCR on the PCR reads. The repertoire consists of hundreds of thousands of distinct CDR3 sequences, with approximately 15% occurring once and the leading ten covering about 4.6%.

The sequence was obtained from a male patient between 5 and 17 years old who had a stem cell transplant for acute lymphoblastic leukemia, so the T cells may come from the graft donor. The sequencing here drew on PBMCs, mostly from graft donor cells, taken 360 days after TCRalphabeta/CD19-depleted stem cell transplant. The chain is built from TRBV12-3 or TRBV12-4 and TRBJ2-5; 11 bases line up with TRBD2. The CDR3: CASSLVAGGRGETQYF. CDR3 in DNA: TGTGCCAGCAGTTTGGTAGCGGGAGGGCGGGGAGAGACCCAGTACTTC.